This TCR beta chain was obtained from a study of chemoradiotherapy in HPV16-positive cancers. Germline V gene data show CDR1 as SGHDT and CDR2 as YYEEEE. The CDR3 totals 13 residues. Between the trimmed V and J ends, which lost 3 bases and 1 base, there was a span of 8 bases. Study-level results: Non-HPV-specific T cells did not expand in tumors during treatment, whereas candidate HPV-specific clones and E7-related motifs did.

Profiled with immunoSEQ multiplex PCR; TCRdb holds only in-frame clones, not every one. Altogether thousands of clones are present, more than 85% being singletons, with the ten largest covering approximately 3.4%. With regard to this clone: The antigen is unknown.

The rearrangement uses TRBV5-6 and TRBJ2-7, with D uncertain. The clonotype originates from a human donor with HPV-associated anogenital cancer. Sequencing used tumor tissue, obtained from a patient who underwent chemoradiotherapy. This chain's CDR3 is CASSSRDSYEQYF. In DNA form, the CDR3 reads TGTGCCAGCAGCTCCAGAGATTCCTACGAGCAGTACTTC.